Below are 15 T cell receptor beta chains sequenced from a single sample in a study of blood T cells in healthy people across ages. A second about 7 to 11 cycle PCR used barcoded and J-beta primers. TCRdb itself ran the 5' RACE reads through MiXCR, one entry per CDR3 protein. The table shows about 1 million distinct CDR3 sequences, with 35% to 50% occurring only once. Sequences were obtained from blood. Receptor source: a woman in her sixties or seventies in good health.

This clonotype was counted between two and nine times. The chain employs TRBV20-1 and TRBJ2-3; 9 bases map to TRBD2. Trimming cost V 6 bases and J 0 bases; bases outside gene matches: 7. The CDR3 extends over 15 amino acids. The germline V gene has CDR1 DFQATT and CDR2 SNEGSKA (reference sequence). CDR3 bases: TGCAGTGCCCACCTCAGCGGGAGGAGCACAGATACGCAGTATTTT. It codes for CSAHLSGRSTDTQYF.

V is TRBV24-1 and J is TRBJ2-1, with D perhaps TRBD1 (6 bases). The CDR3 totals 16 residues. V lost 2 bases and J lost 2, with 12 bases in between. CDR1 and CDR2 from the germline V gene are KGHDR and SFDVKD. CDR3 DNA sequence: TGTGCCACCAGTGATTCGGGCAGGGGAACCTACAATGAGCAGTTCTTC. Translating gives CATSDSGRGTYNEQFF.

The rearrangement joins TRBV15 to TRBJ2-7; D possibly corresponds to TRBD2 (5 bases). Germline CDR1 is LNHNV and CDR2 is YYDKDF (reference sequence). Trimming removed 0 bases from V and 5 bases from J, with 14 bases in between. CDR3 length: 15 amino acids. The CDR3: CATSRDRGPSHEQYF. CDR3 in DNA: TGTGCCACCAGCAGAGATCGGGGTCCTTCCCACGAGCAGTACTTC.

The gene calls are TRBV3-1 and TRBJ1-5; D remains ambiguous. This CDR3 is built from 13 residues. V dropped 0 bases and J dropped 7 bases, with 7 bases sitting between them. Germline CDR1 reads LGHDT; CDR2 reads YNNKEL (reference sequence). The CDR3 bases are TGTGCCAGCAGCCAAGAAAATAGGCAGCCCCAGCATTTT. The encoded protein is CASSQENRQPQHF. Complete variable domain (other parts from reference TRBV3-1 and TRBJ1-5): DTAVSQTPKYLVTQMGNDKSIKCEQNLGHDTMYWYKQDSKKFLKIMFSYNNKELIINETVPNRFSPKSPDKAHLNLHINSLELGDSAVYFCASSQENRQPQHFGDGTRLSIL.

This chain links TRBV6-6 with TRBJ2-7; TRBD2 matches at 12 bases. CDR3 length: 15 amino acids. Trimming cost V 6 bases and J 11 bases; bases outside gene matches: 14. Per germline, CDR1 MNHNY and CDR2 SVGAGI (reference sequence). In DNA form, the CDR3 reads TGTGCCAGCAGCTTCTCCGGGACTAGCGGGCCCAGGGAGTACTTC. Protein sequence: CASSFSGTSGPREYF.

V gene TRBV10-2 combines with J gene TRBJ1-5; D ambiguous. The CDR3 totals 12 residues. Trimming left V 10 bases short and J 2 bases short, with 9 bases between. CDR1 is WSHSY and CDR2 is SAAADI in the germline V gene. CDR3 region: CATQTGNQPQHF. The CDR3 bases are TGCGCCACTCAGACGGGCAATCAGCCCCAGCATTTT.

The chain carries TRBV6-6 and TRBJ2-7; D is unclear. V was cut by 2 bases and J by 7 bases, with 18 bases left in between. Germline V gives CDR1 MNHNY, CDR2 SVGAGI (reference sequence). CDR3 length: 15 amino acids. DNA for the CDR3: TGTGCCAGCAGTTACGGCGTTAGCTCCTACAATGAGCAGTACTTC. Residues: CASSYGVSSYNEQYF.

The V and J genes are TRBV20-1 and TRBJ2-5; 8 bases agree with TRBD1. The length of the CDR3 is 15 residues. V trimming: 4 bases; J trimming: 1 base; junction bases outside the gene matches: 8. Germline CDR1 is DFQATT and CDR2 is SNEGSKA (reference sequence). The DNA for the CDR3 is TGCAGTGCTATACTCTCACAGGGGGTCCAAGAGACCCAGTACTTC. Amino acids: CSAILSQGVQETQYF.

This clonotype has more than one count but fewer than ten. Germline and junction disagree at one end, which may indicate a read error. This chain links TRBV11-2 with TRBJ1-1; D ambiguous. This CDR3 comprises 13 residues. Germline CDR1 is SGHAT and CDR2 is FQNNGV. The DNA of the CDR3 is TGTGCCAGCAGCCTAGAAACCCGCACTGAAGCTTTCTTT. It translates to CASSLETRTEAFF.

J is TRBJ2-7 and V is TRBV2; 7 bases match TRBD2. V was clipped by 5 bases and J by 3 bases; unmatched bases: 10. From germline, CDR1 is SNHLY and CDR2 FYNNEI. There are 15 residues in the CDR3. The CDR3 region has the DNA TGTGCCAGCAGTCAGGGCACTAGCGTTTACTACGAGCAGTACTTC. It is translated as CASSQGTSVYYEQYF.

The V gene is TRBV29-1, the J gene TRBJ1-1, with TRBD1 as a possible D gene (6 bases). The CDR3 length is 13 residues. Germline V lookup: CDR1 SQVTM, CDR2 ANQGSEA. V dropped 3 bases and J dropped 1 base, with 9 bases sitting between them. Here the CDR3 reads CSVDRGGNTEAFF. DNA for the CDR3: TGCAGCGTTGACAGGGGAGGGAACACTGAAGCTTTCTTT.

CDR3 sequence: CATSRDLGQGPDTQYF. CDR3 nucleotide sequence: TGTGCCACCAGCAGAGATCTAGGCCAGGGGCCAGATACGCAGTATTTT. The genes are TRBV15 and TRBJ2-3, with a possible D match to TRBD1 (6 bases). Between the trimmed V and J ends, which lost 0 bases and 4 bases, there was a span of 14 bases. The germline V gene encodes CDR1 LNHNV and CDR2 YYDKDF (reference sequence). CDR3 length: 16 amino acids. Using reference TRBV15 and TRBJ2-3 for the parts outside the CDR3, the full variable domain is DAMVIQNPRYQVTQFGKPVTLSCSQTLNHNVMYWYQQKSSQAPKLLFHYYDKDFNNEADTPDNFQSRRPNTSFCFLDIRSPGLGDTAMYLCATSRDLGQGPDTQYFGPGTRLTVL.

The DNA of the CDR3 is TGTGCCAGCCGACTGCCGGGACTAGCGGGAGTGATGGGCTACAATGAGCAGTTCTTC. Amino acids: CASRLPGLAGVMGYNEQFF. The rearrangement joins TRBV6-1 to TRBJ2-1; 14 bases map to TRBD2. The germline gives CDR1 MNHNS, CDR2 SASEGT. The CDR3 has 19 residues. J gave up 3 bases and V 8 bases, and 15 bases lay outside the gene matches.

The gene calls are TRBV7-2 and TRBJ2-7; D might be TRBD1 (5 bases). CDR1 is SGHTA and CDR2 is FQGNSA in the germline V gene. The CDR3 is 15 residues long. The V end was cut by 5 bases, the J end by 2 bases, with 16 bases between. The CDR3 sequence: CASSPHRQGPYEQYF. The DNA for the CDR3 is TGTGCCAGCAGCCCACACCGGCAGGGTCCCTACGAGCAGTACTTC.

CDR3 sequence reads: CASSDESGTHFYEQYF. CDR3 in DNA: TGTGCCAGCAGCGACGAATCCGGGACTCATTTCTACGAGCAGTACTTC. This rearrangement joins TRBV11-2 to TRBJ2-7, with D perhaps matching TRBD2 (6 bases). The CDR3 sequence is 16 residues long. The germline V gene has CDR1 SGHAT and CDR2 FQNNGV. Trimming took 5 bases from V and 3 from J, leaving 20 bases between them.